These 23 T cell receptor beta chains were all obtained from the same sample, sequenced in a study of cytomegalovirus exposure and HLA in healthy donors. Amplification used 60 Vbeta primers and 13 Jbeta primers. Profiling relied on immunoSEQ multiplex PCR, and the TCRdb table lists in-frame clones only, not all of them. The sample has around 170,000 clones, approximately 84% seen once. Input material: PBMCs. These receptors were taken from a girl aged 10 to 17 in good health and CMV-seropositive.

This clone showed up just a few times. The genes are TRBV11-1 and TRBJ1-5; no definite D call. The CDR3 covers 14 residues. CDR1 SGHAT and CDR2 FQDESV come from the germline V gene (reference sequence). V lost 1 base to trimming and J lost 0 bases, with 4 bases between them. The CDR3 loop reads CASSLDSSNQPQHF. CDR3 nucleotides: TGTGCCAGCAGCTTAGACAGTAGCAATCAGCCCCAGCATTTT.

V is TRBV10-3 and J is TRBJ2-3; 7 nucleotides align to TRBD2. CDR1 and CDR2 from the germline V gene are ENHRY and SYGVKD. This CDR3 contains 14 residues. Trimming at V came to 6 bases and at J to 0 bases, leaving 3 bases not matched to a gene. CDR3 sequence reads: CAIRSGTSTDTQYF. The CDR3 region has the DNA TGTGCCATCAGGAGCGGGACTAGCACAGATACGCAGTATTTT.

The V call is TRBV5-1, the J call TRBJ2-1; D gene uncertain. The CDR3 consists of 15 residues. The germline V and J ends were trimmed by 3 bases and 6 bases, with 16 bases remaining between them. The germline gives CDR1 SGHRS, CDR2 YFSETQ. The CDR3 DNA sequence: TGCGCCAGCAGCTCGGAATGGCGGCAACCCAATGAGCAGTTCTTC. Protein sequence: CASSSEWRQPNEQFF.

This sequence joins TRBV4-3 and TRBJ2-6, with D possibly TRBD1 on 6 matching bases. This CDR3 region has 16 residues. The germline V gene has CDR1 LGHNA and CDR2 YSLEER. V dropped 6 bases and J dropped 3 bases, with 15 bases sitting between them. CDR3 sequence reads: CASRDRIIGGANVLTF. The CDR3 DNA is TGCGCCAGCAGAGACAGGATAATAGGTGGGGCCAACGTCCTGACTTTC.

This clone was seen just once. The chain recombines TRBV5-1 with TRBJ2-1, with 7 bases lining up with TRBD2. V trimming: 7 bases; J trimming: 4 bases; junction bases outside the gene matches: 5. Per the germline V gene, CDR1 is SGHRS and CDR2 is YFSETQ. This CDR3 comprises 13 residues. CDR3 sequence (DNA): TGCGCCAGCGGGGGGGAGGGATACAATGAGCAGTTCTTC. As protein: CASGGEGYNEQFF.

V gene TRBV29-1 combines with J gene TRBJ2-7; TRBD2 might be the D (5 bases). V lost 6 bases to trimming and J lost 2 bases, with 14 bases between them. The CDR3 spans 13 residues. Germline CDR1 SQVTM, CDR2 ANQGSEA. CDR3 amino acids: CSVHILGTYEQYF. CDR3 nucleotide sequence: TGCAGCGTCCACATACTAGGCACCTACGAGCAGTACTTC.

The rearrangement uses TRBV25-1 and TRBJ1-1; D is unclear. Trimming cost V 3 bases and J 1 base, with 3 bases left between them. The CDR3 consists of 12 residues. CDR1 and CDR2 from the germline V gene are MGHDK and SYGVNS. This CDR3 is CASSERNTEAFF. CDR3 nucleotides: TGTGCCAGCAGTGAGCGGAACACTGAAGCTTTCTTT.

This chain links TRBV7-9 with TRBJ2-3; 7 nucleotides align to TRBD2. After removal of 4 bases from V and 3 bases from J, the junction contained 7 bases not matched to a gene. The CDR3 loop spans 15 amino acids. CDR1 is SEHNR, CDR2 FQNEAQ, per germline (reference sequence). The CDR3 sequence: CASSSYGGSTDTQYF. The CDR3 DNA reads as TGTGCCAGCAGCTCTTATGGCGGGAGTACAGATACGCAGTATTTT.

This sequence joins TRBV11-3 and TRBJ2-1; 9 bases match TRBD2. V lost 5 bases, J lost 10 bases, and 9 bases stayed unmatched. CDR3 length: 14 residues. Germline CDR1 is SGHNT and CDR2 is YENEEA. The CDR3 bases are TGTGCCAGCAGCCCTCATAGCGGGAGCGGGGAGCAGTTCTTC. This encodes CASSPHSGSGEQFF.

The chain joins TRBV5-4 to TRBJ2-3; 16 positions agree with TRBD2. V dropped 0 bases and J dropped 5; count of bases not matched to a gene: 6. The CDR3 is 18 residues long. The V gene's germline CDR1 is SGHNT and CDR2 YYREEE (reference sequence). Here the CDR3 reads CASSLEGLAGGWLDTQYF. Written as DNA, the CDR3 is TGTGCCAGCAGCTTGGAGGGACTAGCGGGAGGGTGGTTAGATACGCAGTATTTT.

The chain recombines TRBV27 with TRBJ1-5; a weak D match, TRBD1 (5 bases). Germline CDR1 MNHEY, CDR2 SMNVEV (reference sequence). Deletions cut 1 base from V and 5 bases from J, with 9 bases between. The CDR3 sequence is 14 residues long. Here the CDR3 DNA reads TGTGCCAGCAGTTTATGGGGCGGGGATCAGCCCCAGCATTTT. Amino acid sequence: CASSLWGGDQPQHF.

The rearrangement uses TRBV6-1 and TRBJ1-2; no definite D call. CDR3 length equals 15 residues. Trimming removed 1 base at V and 4 bases at J, with 13 bases between. Germline V gene data show CDR1 as MNHNS and CDR2 as SASEGT. The CDR3 protein is CASSEGYGLLYGYTF. CDR3 sequence (DNA): TGTGCCAGCAGTGAAGGTTACGGTTTACTCTATGGCTACACCTTC.

V gene TRBV19 combines with J gene TRBJ1-1, with TRBD1 matching over 7 bases. Losses at the gene ends were 7 bases for V and 2 bases for J; bases not matched to a gene: 10. CDR1 and CDR2 (germline): LNHDA, SQIVND (reference sequence). The CDR3 covers 15 residues. CDR3 coding DNA: TGTGCCAGTATTGATCCGGGACAGCGAAACACTGAAGCTTTCTTT. Translated: CASIDPGQRNTEAFF.

In DNA form, the CDR3 reads TGTGCCAGTAGTCGACCGACAGGGGGCATGGAAAAACTGTTTTTT. The encoded protein is CASSRPTGGMEKLFF. The rearrangement uses TRBV19 and TRBJ1-4; 10 positions match TRBD1. From germline, CDR1 is LNHDA and CDR2 SQIVND (reference sequence). The CDR3 loop spans 15 amino acids. V was pared by 5 bases and J by 8 bases, with 8 bases of the junction left unmatched.

This clone has a handful of counts. This rearrangement joins TRBV5-1 to TRBJ2-2, with TRBD2 matching over 10 bases. This CDR3 contains 16 residues. V shed 2 bases and J 4 bases; nucleotides not matched to a gene: 5. CDR1 is SGHRS, CDR2 YFSETQ, per germline. The CDR3 sequence is CASSFLAGVATGELFF. The CDR3 DNA is TGCGCCAGCAGCTTCCTAGCGGGAGTAGCCACCGGGGAGCTGTTTTTT.

The rearrangement uses TRBV7-8 and TRBJ2-1; D is possibly TRBD1 (5 bases). The V gene's germline CDR1 is SGHVS and CDR2 FQNEAQ. V was trimmed by 3 bases and J by 2 bases, leaving 14 bases between them. The CDR3 runs to 16 residues. The CDR3 DNA follows: TGTGCCAGCAGCTTTGGCACATGGGGCGCCTACAATGAGCAGTTCTTC. This codes for CASSFGTWGAYNEQFF.

The chain is built from TRBV5-1 and TRBJ2-1, with D tentatively TRBD1 (6 bases). The CDR3 covers 16 residues. Trimming cost V 2 bases and J 6 bases, with 18 bases left between them. Per the germline V gene, CDR1 is SGHRS and CDR2 is YFSETQ. The CDR3 sequence is CASSFETRGRVNEQFF. The CDR3 region has the DNA TGCGCCAGCAGCTTTGAAACCAGGGGAAGGGTCAATGAGCAGTTCTTC.

For the CDR3, the DNA is TGTGCCAGCAGTTACTCGAGCGCTAACTATGGCTACACCTTC. This codes for CASSYSSANYGYTF. V gene TRBV6-5 combines with J gene TRBJ1-2; no clear D. V was trimmed by 0 bases and J by 0 bases, leaving 5 bases between them. The CDR3 contains 14 residues. Germline CDR1 MNHEY, CDR2 SVGAGI.

The rearrangement uses TRBV7-9 and TRBJ2-7, with a possible D match to TRBD1 (6 bases). Germline V lookup: CDR1 SEHNR, CDR2 FQNEAQ (reference sequence). There are 14 residues in the CDR3. V gave up 5 bases and J gave up 13 bases, with 24 bases separating them. CDR3 protein: CASSARDTSRGLYF. The CDR3 coding sequence is TGTGCCAGCAGCGCCCGGGACACCTCTAGGGGCTTATACTTC. Complete variable domain (other parts from reference TRBV7-9 and TRBJ2-7): DTGVSQNPRHKITKRGQNVTFRCDPISEHNRLYWYRQTLGQGPEFLTYFQNEAQLEKSRLLSDRFSAERPKGSFSTLEIQRTEQGDSAMYLCASSARDTSRGLYFGPGTRLTVT.

The chain couples TRBV6-1 to TRBJ1-5, with D perhaps TRBD1 (5 bases). The V and J ends lost 5 bases and 16 bases respectively, with 18 bases between them. This CDR3 contains 12 residues. Germline values: CDR1 MNHNS, CDR2 SASEGT. CDR3 loop: CASSLRVREEHF. CDR3 bases: TGTGCCAGCAGTCTAAGGGTCAGGGAGGAACATTTT.

The chain couples TRBV5-1 to TRBJ2-4, with a weak D call TRBD2 (5 bases). There are 14 residues in the CDR3. V lost 1 base and J lost 5, with 10 bases in between. Germline values: CDR1 SGHRS, CDR2 YFSETQ. The CDR3 nucleotides read TGCGCCAGCAGCTTGTTCGGGGTGCAAAACATTCAGTACTTC. As protein: CASSLFGVQNIQYF.

CDR3: CASSPAWREGRFGFTDTQYF. CDR3 coding DNA: TGTGCCAGCAGCCCGGCATGGCGGGAGGGCCGTTTTGGTTTTACAGATACGCAGTATTTT. The chain carries TRBV13 and TRBJ2-3; 9 bases line up with TRBD2. V trimming: 5 bases; J trimming: 3 bases; junction bases outside the gene matches: 21. Germline CDR1 and CDR2: PRHDT and FYEKMQ (reference sequence). CDR3 length equals 20 residues.

This CDR3 reads CASSQGIRGRNPDRGFAQHF. DNA for the CDR3: TGTGCCAGCAGCCAAGGTATAAGGGGGCGGAATCCGGACAGGGGATTTGCCCAGCATTTT. The chain links TRBV4-2 to TRBJ1-5, with 9 bases fitting TRBD1. Per germline, CDR1 LGHNA and CDR2 YNFKEQ. The CDR3 spans 20 residues. The V and J ends lost 1 base and 11 bases, in that order; junction bases with no gene match: 24.